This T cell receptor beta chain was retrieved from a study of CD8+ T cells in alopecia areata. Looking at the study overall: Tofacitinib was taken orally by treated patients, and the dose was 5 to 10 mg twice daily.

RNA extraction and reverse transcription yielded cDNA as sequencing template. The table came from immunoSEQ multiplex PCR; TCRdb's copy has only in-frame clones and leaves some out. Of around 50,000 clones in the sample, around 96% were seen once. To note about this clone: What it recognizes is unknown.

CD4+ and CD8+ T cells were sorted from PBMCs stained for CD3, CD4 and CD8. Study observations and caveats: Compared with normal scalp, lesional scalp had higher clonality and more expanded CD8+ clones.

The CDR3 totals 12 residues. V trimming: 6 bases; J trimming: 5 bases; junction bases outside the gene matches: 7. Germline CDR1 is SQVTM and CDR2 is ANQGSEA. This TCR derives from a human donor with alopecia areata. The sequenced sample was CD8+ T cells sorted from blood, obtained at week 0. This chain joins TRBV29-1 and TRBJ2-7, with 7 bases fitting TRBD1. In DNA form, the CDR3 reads TGCAGCGTGAAAGGGGACAGTCACGAGCAGTACTTC. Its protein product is CSVKGDSHEQYF.